Listed here is a single T cell receptor (beta chain). Its antigen is still unknown. The sample comes from a study of T cell responses to AZD1222 COVID-19 vaccine. Study-level results: Reports indicate that nearly half of spike-specific TCRs are directed at unmutated variant regions. The donor group comprised mostly white British people and more females; the analysis possibly underestimated clonal diversity.

Second-dose recipients at about 4 or about 12 weeks were treated as one pooled group. Germline V gene data show CDR1 as MNHNS and CDR2 as SASEGT. This CDR3 has 16 amino acids. V shed 4 bases and J 4 bases; nucleotides not matched to a gene: 9. Repertoires were generated with immunoSEQ multiplex PCR, while TCRdb's copy carries only in-frame clones and drops some. The sample lists 150,000 or so clones, 90% occurring once. The source was peripheral blood, collected 28 days after the second AZD1222 dose. The chain employs TRBV6-1 and TRBJ2-3, with 9 bases aligning to TRBD2. The TCR was taken from an adult who received the AZD1222 COVID-19 vaccine. The CDR3 is CASSGPGLASADTQYF. The CDR3 coding sequence is TGTGCCAGCAGTGGACCGGGACTAGCTTCCGCAGATACGCAGTATTTT.